Listed here are 18 T cell receptor beta chains from one sample, sequenced in a study of shared T cell receptors in the human thymus. Only in-frame clones appear in the TCRdb table, and some are missing; sequencing was by immunoSEQ multiplex PCR. The sample includes around 730,000 clones, approximately 85% of them seen just once. Another study also made use of these data, one on human thymus T cells.

The specimen sequenced was thymocytes. Every receptor here comes from a girl under two years old with a congenital heart defect.

As DNA, the CDR3 is TGTGCCACCACCCCGGGACAGGGGATCACCGGGGAGCTGTTTTTT. Amino acid sequence: CATTPGQGITGELFF. The J gene is TRBJ2-2, the V gene TRBV27; 10 bases agree with TRBD1. Germline assignment: CDR1 MNHEY and CDR2 SMNVEV (reference sequence). This CDR3 contains 15 residues. V lost 10 bases and J lost 4; bases outside the gene matches: 9.

CDR3 DNA sequence: TGTGCCAGCACCCGCCGGGACTTGAAAGAGACCCAGTACTTC. Translating gives CASTRRDLKETQYF. The genes are TRBV5-8 and TRBJ2-5; a weak D match, TRBD2 (6 bases). The CDR3 contains 14 residues. In germline, CDR1 is SGHTS, CDR2 YDEGEE. V shed 6 bases and J shed 3 bases, with 15 bases lying between them. The full variable domain, its missing parts supplied by reference TRBV5-8 and TRBJ2-5, is EAGVTQSPTHLIKTRGQQATLRCSPISGHTSVYWYQQALGLGLQFLLWYDEGEERNRGNFPPRFSGRQFPNYSSELNVNALELEDSALYLCASTRRDLKETQYFGPGTRLLVL.

A remark on this clone: The same CDR3 also results from other DNA sequences found in this sample. This chain uses TRBV20-1 with TRBJ1-2; no clear D gene. The CDR3 sequence is 11 residues long. CDR1 is DFQATT, CDR2 SNEGSKA, per germline (reference sequence). V shed 2 bases and J shed 8 bases, with 9 bases lying between them. The CDR3 loop reads CSARLGGGYTF. CDR3 bases: TGCAGTGCTAGATTGGGAGGCGGCTACACCTTC.

The chain has TRBV5-1 and TRBJ1-2, with D perhaps matching TRBD1 (6 bases). CDR1 is SGHRS, CDR2 YFSETQ, per germline. Trimming removed 0 bases at V and 8 bases at J, with 14 bases between. This CDR3 region has 14 residues. Here the CDR3 DNA reads TGCGCCAGCAGCTTGGCCCAACAGGGCCGCGGCTACACCTTC. Its translation: CASSLAQQGRGYTF.

The V and J genes are TRBV28 and TRBJ2-2, with 14 bases that match TRBD2. The CDR3 totals 18 residues. V lost 5 bases to trimming and J lost 5 bases; unmatched junction nucleotides: 10. Germline V lookup: CDR1 MDHEN, CDR2 SYDVKM. CDR3 sequence reads: CASSRGLAGDPGTGELFF. For the CDR3, the DNA is TGTGCCAGCAGTAGGGGACTAGCGGGGGACCCGGGGACCGGGGAGCTGTTTTTT.

The chain uses TRBV7-2 and TRBJ1-1, with no clear D. The CDR3 loop spans 14 amino acids. The germline V gene has CDR1 SGHTA and CDR2 FQGNSA. Trimming stripped 6 bases from V and 1 base from J, with 12 bases between. In DNA, the CDR3 is TGTGCCAGCAGGGCTAGTATGGGGAACACTGAAGCTTTCTTT. It encodes CASRASMGNTEAFF.

This chain joins TRBV29-1 and TRBJ2-7; 11 bases align to TRBD1. The CDR3 is 18 amino acids. CDR1 is SQVTM and CDR2 is ANQGSEA in the germline V gene. J was trimmed by 0 bases and V by 6 bases; bases with no gene match: 16. The CDR3 loop reads CSVAMSDRGPYRSYEQYF. CDR3 DNA sequence: TGCAGCGTCGCTATGTCGGACAGGGGGCCTTACCGCTCCTACGAGCAGTACTTC.

The V call is TRBV6-1, the J call TRBJ1-3; TRBD1 matches 7 bases. Trimming took 3 bases from V and 3 from J; bases not matched to a gene: 2. The CDR3 extends over 14 amino acids. Looked up from germline, CDR1 is MNHNS and CDR2 is SASEGT. CDR3 in DNA: TGTGCCAGCAGTGACCGGGACAGTGGAAACACCATATATTTT. Amino acids: CASSDRDSGNTIYF.

The chain recombines TRBV2 with TRBJ1-4, with D perhaps TRBD1 (6 bases). Germline V gene sequence: CDR1 SNHLY, CDR2 FYNNEI. This CDR3 spans 14 amino acids. Trimming took off 6 bases at V and 3 bases at J, with 11 bases between the two ends. CDR3 sequence: CASRPQGANEKLFF. The DNA of the CDR3 is TGTGCCAGCAGGCCACAGGGTGCTAATGAAAAACTGTTTTTT.

This clone was detected a few times. The gene calls are TRBV5-5 and TRBJ1-2; D perhaps matches TRBD1 (5 bases). Trimming removed 9 bases from V and 5 bases from J, with 11 bases in between. CDR1 SGHKS and CDR2 YYEKEE come from the germline V gene (reference sequence). CDR3 size: 11 residues. CDR3 in amino acids: CAMRGGYGYTF. CDR3 sequence (DNA): TGTGCCATGAGGGGAGGGTATGGCTACACCTTC.

V is TRBV18 and J is TRBJ1-2, with D tentatively TRBD1 (6 bases). Germline lookup yields CDR1 KGHSH and CDR2 LQKENI. The V and J ends lost 3 bases and 3 bases respectively, with 17 bases between them. The CDR3 extends over 16 amino acids. This CDR3 is CASSPPRTDRYYGYTF. CDR3 DNA sequence: TGTGCCAGCTCACCCCCACGAACAGACAGGTACTATGGCTACACCTTC. Based on the CDR3 plus reference TRBV18 and TRBJ1-2, the full variable domain is NAGVMQNPRHLVRRRGQEARLRCSPMKGHSHVYWYRQLPEEGLKFMVYLQKENIIDESGMPKERFSAEFPKEGPSILRIQQVVRGDSAAYFCASSPPRTDRYYGYTFGSGTRLTVV.

Notes on this clone: A read error may produce the germline difference seen at one junction end. The rearrangement links TRBV25-1 to TRBJ1-2; the match to TRBD1 covers 7 bases. The germline V gene encodes CDR1 MGHDK and CDR2 SYGVNS. This CDR3 is 11 amino acids long. The CDR3 DNA sequence: TGTGCCAGCAGTGCACCCGGGACAGCGTTCTTC. It encodes CASSAPGTAFF.

This clone was seen just once. The genes are TRBV29-1 and TRBJ2-5; TRBD2 matches at 11 bases. The CDR3 runs 15 residues. The germline V gene has CDR1 SQVTM and CDR2 ANQGSEA. Unmatched junction bases numbered 1, after V lost 1 base and J lost 0 bases. The CDR3: CSVEVGLADQETQYF. The CDR3 DNA reads as TGCAGCGTTGAAGTGGGACTAGCGGACCAAGAGACCCAGTACTTC. Full variable domain (rest looked up from reference TRBV29-1 and TRBJ2-5): SAVISQKPSRDICQRGTSLTIQCQVDSQVTMMFWYRQQPGQSLTLIATANQGSEATYESGFVIDKFPISRPNLTFSTLTVSNMSPEDSSIYLCSVEVGLADQETQYFGPGTRLLVL.

The J gene is TRBJ2-7, the V gene TRBV7-2; maybe TRBD1 (6 bases). V was clipped by 5 bases and J by 0 bases, with 14 bases between them. From germline, CDR1 is SGHTA and CDR2 FQGNSA. The CDR3 loop spans 15 amino acids. Here the CDR3 DNA reads TGTGCCAGCAGCCCTCGGGACAATGTCTCCTACGAGCAGTACTTC. As protein: CASSPRDNVSYEQYF.

The chain links TRBV11-2 to TRBJ2-7; D unresolved. The CDR3 runs 16 residues. Germline CDR1 reads SGHAT; CDR2 reads FQNNGV. The V and J ends lost 1 base and 2 bases respectively, with 15 bases between them. The CDR3 DNA is TGTGCCAGCAGCTTAGCGGTTGAGACACCTACCTACGAGCAGTACTTC. It is translated as CASSLAVETPTYEQYF. The full variable domain, with the rest looked up from reference TRBV11-2 and TRBJ2-7, is EAGVAQSPRYKIIEKRQSVAFWCNPISGHATLYWYQQILGQGPKLLIQFQNNGVVDDSQLPKDRFSAERLKGVDSTLKIQPAKLEDSAVYLCASSLAVETPTYEQYFGPGTRLTVT.

The chain recombines TRBV10-3 with TRBJ1-6, with 8 nucleotides matching TRBD1. Germline V gene lookup returns CDR1 ENHRY and CDR2 SYGVKD. The trim removed 4 bases at V and 7 bases at J, leaving 6 bases unmatched. The length of the CDR3 is 15 residues. CDR3 region: CAISGGQGANSPLHF. In DNA form, the CDR3 reads TGTGCCATCAGTGGCGGACAGGGTGCAAATTCACCCCTCCACTTT.

The chain employs TRBV5-1 and TRBJ2-7, with D maybe TRBD1 (7 bases). Germline lookup yields CDR1 SGHRS and CDR2 YFSETQ. The CDR3 is 13 residues long. V shed 3 bases and J shed 2 bases, with 9 bases lying between them. CDR3 residues: CASSSGGPYEQYF. The CDR3 DNA reads as TGCGCCAGCAGCTCAGGGGGGCCCTACGAGCAGTACTTC. The full variable domain, with the rest looked up from reference TRBV5-1 and TRBJ2-7, is KAGVTQTPRYLIKTRGQQVTLSCSPISGHRSVSWYQQTPGQGLQFLFEYFSETQRNKGNFPGRFSGRQFSNSRSEMNVSTLELGDSALYLCASSSGGPYEQYFGPGTRLTVT.

V is TRBV14 and J is TRBJ1-2, with D unresolved. Germline V lookup: CDR1 SGHDN, CDR2 FVKESK. This CDR3 region has 11 residues. V lost 1 base and J 10 bases, leaving 7 bases between the germline ends. CDR3 amino acids: CASSQGRVYTF. In nucleotides, the CDR3 is TGTGCCAGCAGCCAAGGGAGGGTCTACACCTTC. Together with reference TRBV14 and TRBJ1-2, the CDR3 gives the full variable domain: EAGVTQFPSHSVIEKGQTVTLRCDPISGHDNLYWYRRVMGKEIKFLLHFVKESKQDESGMPNNRFLAERTGGTYSTLKVQPAELEDSGVYFCASSQGRVYTFGSGTRLTVV.